Shown below are 25 T cell receptor beta chains from a single sample sequenced in a study of T cell repertoires in cytomegalovirus infection. TCRdb re-called the reads with MiXCR, one entry per CDR3 protein. Among about 250,000 distinct CDR3 sequences listed, 9% to 15% were seen once. Sequencing was carried out using PBMCs. The receptors stem from a human donor in good health (CMV status not recorded). Some clones in this sample may be carry-over from other donors' samples.

V is TRBV15 and J is TRBJ1-1, with TRBD1 identical over 7 bases. Germline CDR1 LNHNV, CDR2 YYDKDF (reference sequence). V trimming: 0 bases; J trimming: 1 base; junction bases outside the gene matches: 5. This CDR3 is built from 16 residues. Here the CDR3 DNA reads TGTGCCACCAGCAGAGACCGGACAGGCTCGAACACTGAAGCTTTCTTT. Translation gives CATSRDRTGSNTEAFF.

This clonotype has just a few counts. This chain joins TRBV4-3 and TRBJ1-3; 8 bases agree with TRBD1. Germline values: CDR1 LGHNA, CDR2 YSLEER. This CDR3 is built from 18 residues. J was trimmed by 0 bases and V by 0 bases; bases with no gene match: 7. The CDR3 coding sequence is TGCGCCAGCAGCCAAGATCGTTACGGACAGGGCTCTGGAAACACCATATATTTT. Residues: CASSQDRYGQGSGNTIYF.

The sample holds a few counts of this clonotype. The chain employs TRBV29-1 and TRBJ1-1, with a weak D call TRBD1 (6 bases). The CDR3 loop spans 14 amino acids. With 4 bases removed from V and 0 bases from J, the gap between germline ends came to 12 bases. Per the germline V gene, CDR1 is SQVTM and CDR2 is ANQGSEA. DNA for the CDR3: TGCAGCGTTGCAGGAGGGGGTTTGAACACTGAAGCTTTCTTT. Residues: CSVAGGGLNTEAFF.

This clonotype was seen at least ten times. The CDR3 nucleotides are TGTGCCAGCAGCTTTTTGGGGACTACCGCTAGAGACGAGCAGTACTTC. As protein: CASSFLGTTARDEQYF. V usage is TRBV7-2 and J usage is TRBJ2-7, with 7 bases aligning to TRBD2. V lost 3 bases to trimming and J lost 5 bases; unmatched junction nucleotides: 13. Looked up from germline, CDR1 is SGHTA and CDR2 is FQGNSA. CDR3 size: 16 residues. Combining the CDR3 with reference TRBV7-2 and TRBJ2-7 gives the whole variable domain GAGVSQSPSNKVTEKGKDVELRCDPISGHTALYWYRQSLGQGLEFLIYFQGNSAPDKSGLPSDRFSAERTGGSVSTLTIQRTQQEDSAVYLCASSFLGTTARDEQYFGPGTRLTVT.

As regards this clonotype: A much larger clone differs from this one at a single base, so this may be a read error. J is TRBJ1-2 and V is TRBV11-2; D remains ambiguous. The germline V gene has CDR1 SGHAT and CDR2 FQNNGV. There are 11 residues in the CDR3. CDR3 nucleotide sequence: TGTGCCAGCAGCTTAAGCTATGGCTACAACTTC. Translated: CASSLSYGYNF.

V is TRBV19 and J is TRBJ2-7, with D perhaps matching TRBD1 (6 bases). CDR3 length equals 14 residues. Trimming left V 5 bases short and J 2 bases short, with 13 bases between. Germline-derived CDR1 and CDR2 are LNHDA and SQIVND (reference sequence). This CDR3 reads CASSEGDGTYEQYF. CDR3 sequence (DNA): TGTGCCAGTAGTGAGGGGGACGGAACCTACGAGCAGTACTTC.

The chain joins TRBV19 to TRBJ2-7; D unclear. The V gene's germline CDR1 is LNHDA and CDR2 SQIVND (reference sequence). The CDR3 contains 15 residues. V lost 3 bases and J lost 2, with 14 bases in between. The CDR3, as DNA: TGTGCCAGTAGTATTGCCATTGGGAACCCCTACGAGCAGTACTTC. It translates to CASSIAIGNPYEQYF.

This chain joins TRBV5-1 and TRBJ1-6; 7 nucleotides match TRBD1. Per germline, CDR1 SGHRS and CDR2 YFSETQ. The CDR3 extends over 16 amino acids. The ends lost 4 bases at V and 2 bases at J; junction bases unmatched: 6. CDR3 amino acids: CASSTGTDAYNSPLHF. DNA for the CDR3: TGCGCCAGCAGCACCGGGACAGACGCCTATAATTCACCCCTCCACTTT.

This clonotype was detected only a few times. The chain links TRBV27 to TRBJ2-1; 7 bases align to TRBD1. Germline CDR1 reads MNHEY; CDR2 reads SMNVEV (reference sequence). The CDR3 length is 13 residues. V shed 4 bases, J shed 8 bases, and the junction held 5 bases outside the gene matches. Here the CDR3 DNA reads TGTGCCAGCAGTTCCACAGGGGACGATGAGCAGTTCTTC. As protein: CASSSTGDDEQFF.

The chain joins TRBV11-2 to TRBJ2-1; 9 nucleotides agree with TRBD2. With 6 bases clipped from V and 7 bases from J, the junction kept 10 bases outside the gene matches. The CDR3 is 15 residues long. From germline, CDR1 is SGHAT and CDR2 FQNNGV. CDR3 bases: TGTGCCAGCAGTTATAGCGGGAGCCAGGGTAATGAGCAGTTCTTC. Translating gives CASSYSGSQGNEQFF.

The genes are TRBV20-1 and TRBJ2-5, with D tentatively TRBD1 (6 bases). The CDR3 loop spans 15 amino acids. V lost 3 bases and J lost 2, with 16 bases in between. Germline lookup yields CDR1 DFQATT and CDR2 SNEGSKA (reference sequence). CDR3 sequence: CSASVGAGHQETQYF. Written as DNA, the CDR3 is TGCAGTGCTAGTGTGGGGGCCGGGCATCAAGAGACCCAGTACTTC.

This clonotype was found many times. The V and J genes are TRBV5-6 and TRBJ2-7; either TRBD1 or TRBD2 may fit D (5 bases each). The CDR3 spans 14 residues. Trimming stripped 0 bases from V and 6 bases from J, with 13 bases between. Germline CDR1 reads SGHDT; CDR2 reads YYEEEE. CDR3 protein: CASSLVGPTVEQYF. As DNA, the CDR3 is TGTGCCAGCAGCTTGGTGGGACCAACTGTCGAGCAGTACTTC. Drawing the rest from reference TRBV5-6 and TRBJ2-7, the complete variable domain is DAGVTQSPTHLIKTRGQQVTLRCSPKSGHDTVSWYQQALGQGPQFIFQYYEEEERQRGNFPDRFSGHQFPNYSSELNVNALLLGDSALYLCASSLVGPTVEQYFGPGTRLTVT.

This clonotype was recorded many times. The V and J genes are TRBV29-1 and TRBJ1-1, with D perhaps TRBD1 (6 bases). V lost 7 bases and J 8 bases, leaving 20 bases between the germline ends. The CDR3 loop spans 13 amino acids. The germline gives CDR1 SQVTM, CDR2 ANQGSEA. The DNA for the CDR3 is TGCAGCGGATCTATACTGGGGGCAGAGGAAGCTTTCTTT. This codes for CSGSILGAEEAFF.

This clonotype was detected many times. V gene TRBV19 combines with J gene TRBJ1-2, with 8 bases that match TRBD1. Germline assignment: CDR1 LNHDA and CDR2 SQIVND (reference sequence). V was clipped by 6 bases and J by 0 bases; unmatched bases: 9. The CDR3 is 16 amino acids. The DNA for the CDR3 is TGTGCCAGTAGACTACAGGGGGAGGGTTCTAACTATGGCTACACCTTC. Translating it yields CASRLQGEGSNYGYTF. The full variable domain, in which reference TRBV19 and TRBJ1-2 provide the parts outside the CDR3, is DGGITQSPKYLFRKEGQNVTLSCEQNLNHDAMYWYRQDPGQGLRLIYYSQIVNDFQKGDIAEGYSVSREKKESFPLTVTSAQKNPTAFYLCASRLQGEGSNYGYTFGSGTRLTVV.

In its sample, this clonotype was seen a few times. This rearrangement joins TRBV20-1 to TRBJ2-1; weak D call: TRBD2 (6 bases). Per the germline V gene, CDR1 is DFQATT and CDR2 is SNEGSKA (reference sequence). CDR3 size: 13 residues. Trimming removed 6 bases from V and 7 bases from J, with 16 bases in between. The CDR3, as DNA: TGCAGTGCGCGGCGGGAACCCATAAATGAGCAGTTCTTC. It yields the protein CSARREPINEQFF.

This clonotype was seen ten or more times. The V and J genes are TRBV7-2 and TRBJ1-6; D is possibly TRBD1 (5 bases). Germline V gene sequence: CDR1 SGHTA, CDR2 FQGNSA. The V end lost 6 bases, the J end lost 1 base, and 13 bases lay between the germline ends. The CDR3 consists of 16 residues. The CDR3 nucleotides are TGTGCCAGCAGTTCCCCGTACAGGTCCTATAATTCACCCCTCCACTTT. The encoded protein is CASSSPYRSYNSPLHF.

This clonotype has at least ten counts. V gene TRBV7-2 combines with J gene TRBJ2-2, with unresolved D. The CDR3 sequence is 14 residues long. Germline CDR1 SGHTA, CDR2 FQGNSA. V shed 2 bases and J shed 5 bases, with 9 bases lying between them. The CDR3 spells CASSLIIGTGELFF. The CDR3 DNA is TGTGCCAGCAGCTTAATCATCGGGACCGGGGAGCTGTTTTTT.

This chain joins TRBV28 and TRBJ2-7; 8 bases align to TRBD1. The CDR3 is 15 amino acids. The V and J ends lost 5 bases and 1 base, in that order; junction bases with no gene match: 7. Germline assignment: CDR1 MDHEN and CDR2 SYDVKM. Written as DNA, the CDR3 is TGTGCCAGCAGTCCTCCCGGACAGGGATCCTACGAGCAGTACTTC. Protein sequence: CASSPPGQGSYEQYF.

This clonotype was recorded at least ten times. The CDR3 spells CASSLEAENTGELFF. CDR3 sequence (DNA): TGCGCCAGCAGCTTGGAGGCGGAGAACACCGGGGAGCTGTTTTTT. The chain employs TRBV5-1 and TRBJ2-2; D is ambiguous. This CDR3 has 15 residues. Germline V gene lookup returns CDR1 SGHRS and CDR2 YFSETQ. With 0 bases removed from V and 1 base from J, the gap between germline ends came to 7 bases.

The table lists this clonotype with a few counts. The chain uses TRBV29-1 and TRBJ2-7; 10 bases line up with TRBD1. This CDR3 is 13 amino acids long. After removal of 6 bases from V and 1 base from J, the junction contained 3 bases not matched to a gene. Germline lookup yields CDR1 SQVTM and CDR2 ANQGSEA. CDR3 loop: CSVRQGASYEQYF. Written as DNA, the CDR3 is TGCAGCGTGAGACAGGGGGCTTCCTACGAGCAGTACTTC.

The chain is built from TRBV5-1 and TRBJ1-2; D call uncertain. Trimming shortened V by 4 bases and J by 4 bases, and 17 bases separated the two germline ends. There are 15 residues in the CDR3. Germline CDR1 SGHRS, CDR2 YFSETQ. CDR3 nucleotides: TGCGCCAGCAGCCAGGACCTCACCCGGAGCTATGGCTACACCTTC. Translated, it gives CASSQDLTRSYGYTF.

This clonotype came up many times. The chain uses TRBV19 and TRBJ2-1; possible D gene TRBD1, 6 bases. The CDR3 is made up of 14 amino acids. V lost 0 bases, J lost 6 bases, and 9 bases lay in between. Per germline, CDR1 LNHDA and CDR2 SQIVND (reference sequence). CDR3 protein: CASSIDLRGNEQFF. The CDR3 DNA reads as TGTGCCAGTAGTATAGACCTCAGGGGCAATGAGCAGTTCTTC.

This clonotype was counted between two and nine times. This chain uses TRBV29-1 with TRBJ2-5; 12 bases are a match to TRBD2. J lost 4 bases, V lost 8 bases, and 5 bases had no gene match. The CDR3 has 13 residues. Germline loops: CDR1 SQVTM, CDR2 ANQGSEA. CDR3 sequence: CSLTSGGRETQYF. The CDR3 coding sequence is TGCAGCTTGACTAGCGGGGGTCGAGAGACCCAGTACTTC. Drawing the rest from reference TRBV29-1 and TRBJ2-5, the complete variable domain is SAVISQKPSRDICQRGTSLTIQCQVDSQVTMMFWYRQQPGQSLTLIATANQGSEATYESGFVIDKFPISRPNLTFSTLTVSNMSPEDSSIYLCSLTSGGRETQYFGPGTRLLVL.

This clonotype was counted a few times. The chain employs TRBV9 and TRBJ1-1; the D is unclear. CDR3 length: 17 amino acids. Germline V lookup: CDR1 SGDLS, CDR2 YYNGEE. V was clipped by 3 bases and J by 3 bases, with 21 bases between them. CDR3: CASSARSGGRTDTEAFF. CDR3 nucleotide sequence: TGTGCCAGCAGCGCCAGGAGTGGCGGGCGGACGGACACTGAAGCTTTCTTT.

This clonotype was picked up many times. The chain recombines TRBV11-3 with TRBJ1-1; D gene uncertain. Germline assignment: CDR1 SGHNT and CDR2 YENEEA. This CDR3 spans 14 amino acids. Trimming took 0 bases from V and 0 from J, leaving 5 bases between them. The CDR3 loop is CASSLEALNTEAFF. The CDR3 DNA is TGTGCCAGCAGCTTAGAAGCCCTGAACACTGAAGCTTTCTTT.